The 20 T cell receptor beta chains below were found in one sample sequenced in a study of blood T cell repertoires in COVID-19. Produced via immunoSEQ multiplex PCR; TCRdb's table is partial and in-frame only. This sample has some 150,000 clones; 80% to 90% occur once, and the top ten carry 15%. The sequencing input was peripheral blood. The origin of the receptors is a woman aged 40 to 50 with acute or convalescent COVID-19.

The rearrangement joins TRBV2 to TRBJ2-7, with a possible D match to TRBD2 (6 bases). CDR1 is SNHLY and CDR2 is FYNNEI in the germline V gene. With 10 bases removed from V and 4 bases from J, the gap between germline ends came to 14 bases. This CDR3 is 12 amino acids long. Here the CDR3 reads CAIKEGGYEQYF. As DNA, the CDR3 is TGTGCCATTAAGGAGGGCGGGTACGAGCAGTACTTC.

For the CDR3, the DNA is TGTGCCAGCAGCTATCATCGTGATGAAAAACTGTTTTTT. It specifies CASSYHRDEKLFF. The chain joins TRBV6-5 to TRBJ1-4, with D unclear. The CDR3 sequence is 13 residues long. Trimming cost V 6 bases and J 6 bases, with 11 bases left between them. Germline-derived CDR1 and CDR2 are MNHEY and SVGAGI.

This clone was observed a few times. V gene TRBV13 combines with J gene TRBJ2-7; D unresolved. The CDR3 totals 15 residues. Trimming removed 3 bases from V and 0 bases from J, with 12 bases in between. Germline lookup yields CDR1 PRHDT and CDR2 FYEKMQ (reference sequence). The CDR3 loop is CASSLESRGSYEQYF. CDR3 sequence (DNA): TGTGCCAGCAGCTTGGAATCTCGCGGCTCCTACGAGCAGTACTTC.

The chain joins TRBV28 to TRBJ1-6, with 8 bases aligning to TRBD1. Germline V CDR1 and CDR2: MDHEN, SYDVKM. V was pared by 5 bases and J by 9 bases, with 6 bases of the junction left unmatched. The CDR3 contains 14 residues. CDR3 amino acids: CASSQQGDSSPLHF. CDR3 DNA sequence: TGTGCCAGCAGTCAACAGGGGGATAGTTCACCCCTCCACTTT.

The chain has TRBV5-1 and TRBJ2-3; TRBD2 agrees at 10 bases. CDR3 length equals 16 residues. With 2 bases clipped from V and 5 bases from J, the junction kept 8 bases outside the gene matches. The germline V gene encodes CDR1 SGHRS and CDR2 YFSETQ. The CDR3 region is CASSFQASGGRDTQYF. The CDR3 DNA sequence: TGCGCCAGCAGCTTTCAGGCTAGCGGGGGAAGAGATACGCAGTATTTT.

V usage is TRBV28 and J usage is TRBJ2-7, with 7 bases that match TRBD1. The CDR3 extends over 15 amino acids. Germline V gives CDR1 MDHEN, CDR2 SYDVKM. J gave up 3 bases and V 6 bases, and 11 bases lay outside the gene matches. CDR3 sequence reads: CASSAPRQGSYEQYF. In nucleotides, the CDR3 is TGTGCCAGCAGCGCGCCGAGACAGGGAAGCTACGAGCAGTACTTC.

The DNA of the CDR3 is TGCAGCGTTGGACTAGCGGGAGGGCTGTACGAGCAGTACTTC. Encoded protein: CSVGLAGGLYEQYF. The chain carries TRBV29-1 and TRBJ2-7, with TRBD2 matching 14 bases. V lost 4 bases to trimming and J lost 4 bases; unmatched junction nucleotides: 3. This CDR3 region has 14 residues. Germline V gene data show CDR1 as SQVTM and CDR2 as ANQGSEA.

The J gene is TRBJ2-5, the V gene TRBV20-1; D not certain. Trimming stripped 4 bases from V and 2 bases from J, with 11 bases between. Germline loops: CDR1 DFQATT, CDR2 SNEGSKA (reference sequence). The CDR3 is 13 amino acids. The CDR3 coding sequence is TGCAGTGCTACTGAGGCCATACAAGAGACCCAGTACTTC. Residues: CSATEAIQETQYF.

The rearrangement uses TRBV18 and TRBJ2-3; 13 nucleotides align to TRBD2. The CDR3 spans 18 residues. The germline CDR1 and CDR2 sequences are KGHSH and LQKENI. V lost 3 bases to trimming and J lost 2 bases; unmatched junction nucleotides: 8. This chain's CDR3 is CASSPIQGLAGPTDTQYF. CDR3 in DNA: TGTGCCAGCTCACCTATACAGGGACTAGCGGGGCCCACAGATACGCAGTATTTT.

This clone was detected once. The V gene is TRBV29-1, the J gene TRBJ1-5; 8 nucleotides line up with TRBD1. V shed 3 bases, J shed 2 bases, and the junction held 6 bases outside the gene matches. Per germline, CDR1 SQVTM and CDR2 ANQGSEA. The CDR3 extends over 15 amino acids. DNA of the CDR3: TGCAGCGTTGAGGAGACAGGGGTGGGCAATCAGCCCCAGCATTTT. This translates into CSVEETGVGNQPQHF.

This clone has a handful of counts. V and J are TRBV3-1 (or the pseudogene TRBV3-2) and TRBJ1-5; D is ambiguous. The CDR3 loop spans 13 amino acids. The germline V gene has CDR1 LGHDT and CDR2 YNNKEL (reference sequence). Trimming shortened V by 0 bases and J by 6 bases, and 6 bases separated the two germline ends. The CDR3 DNA reads as TGTGCCAGCAGCCAAGAGAGGTCTCAGCCCCAGCATTTT. It encodes CASSQERSQPQHF.

The chain links TRBV19 to TRBJ1-5; no clear D gene. Deletions cut 6 bases from V and 4 bases from J, with 13 bases between. CDR3 size: 14 residues. Germline V gene data show CDR1 as LNHDA and CDR2 as SQIVND (reference sequence). In DNA, the CDR3 is TGTGCCAGTAGCCCCCGAGGGTTGAATCAGCCCCAGCATTTT. It codes for CASSPRGLNQPQHF.

V gene TRBV28 combines with J gene TRBJ2-7; TRBD2 matches at 9 bases. The V and J ends lost 0 bases and 3 bases, in that order; junction bases with no gene match: 3. CDR1 is MDHEN and CDR2 is SYDVKM in the germline V gene. This CDR3 has 15 amino acids. The DNA for the CDR3 is TGTGCCAGCAGTTTATGGGCGGGGGGGGACTACGAGCAGTACTTC. Its translation is CASSLWAGGDYEQYF.

This clone was counted only a few times. The chain joins TRBV7-3 to TRBJ2-7; D perhaps matches TRBD2 (6 bases). V lost 2 bases and J 5 bases, leaving 13 bases between the germline ends. This CDR3 has 14 residues. Germline loops: CDR1 SGHTA, CDR2 FQGTGA. CDR3 sequence: CASSLGGKLNEQYF. In DNA, the CDR3 is TGTGCCAGCAGCTTAGGGGGGAAGCTTAACGAGCAGTACTTC.

The chain uses TRBV3-1 (or the pseudogene TRBV3-2) and TRBJ2-3; 9 bases line up with TRBD2. The CDR3 sequence is 18 residues long. Trimming cost V 0 bases and J 4 bases; bases outside gene matches: 11. Germline CDR1 is LGHDT and CDR2 is YNNKEL (reference sequence). CDR3 sequence (DNA): TGTGCCAGCAGCCAAGATCTCTCGCGGGGGGGCCTTGCAGATACGCAGTATTTT. Protein product: CASSQDLSRGGLADTQYF.

This clone was picked up one time. The chain combines TRBV11-2 with TRBJ2-7, with D tentatively TRBD1 (6 bases). Deletions cut 5 bases from V and 6 bases from J, with 14 bases between. This CDR3 has 13 residues. Germline CDR1 and CDR2: SGHAT and FQNNGV. The chain's CDR3 is CASSPITQGEQYF. CDR3 in DNA: TGTGCCAGCAGCCCAATAACACAGGGCGAGCAGTACTTC.

The rearrangement joins TRBV29-1 to TRBJ1-1; 9 positions agree with TRBD1. The trim removed 7 bases at V and 1 base at J, leaving 16 bases unmatched. Germline V gene lookup returns CDR1 SQVTM and CDR2 ANQGSEA. The CDR3 sequence is 17 residues long. In DNA, the CDR3 is TGCAGCGCGACCAAGACAGGGGGTCGGATCTCGAACACTGAAGCTTTCTTT. Amino acids: CSATKTGGRISNTEAFF.

The genes are TRBV28 and TRBJ2-3; no reliable D call. Germline CDR1 reads MDHEN; CDR2 reads SYDVKM. This CDR3 contains 15 residues. V was clipped by 2 bases and J by 0 bases, with 9 bases between them. For the CDR3, the DNA is TGTGCCAGCAGTTTACGTTTCGGGAGCACAGATACGCAGTATTTT. This sequence encodes CASSLRFGSTDTQYF.

This chain connects TRBV11-1 to TRBJ1-3, with 7 bases lining up with TRBD1. In germline, CDR1 is SGHAT, CDR2 FQDESV (reference sequence). The CDR3 is made up of 14 amino acids. V shed 5 bases and J 3 bases; nucleotides not matched to a gene: 4. The CDR3 here is CASSLRDSGNTIYF. Written as DNA, the CDR3 is TGTGCCAGCAGCCTCCGGGACAGTGGAAACACCATATATTTT.

The chain uses TRBV28 and TRBJ1-2; D is unresolved. The CDR3 covers 14 residues. In germline, CDR1 is MDHEN, CDR2 SYDVKM. The V gene lost 4 bases and the J gene lost 7 bases, with 16 bases spanning the gap. CDR3 DNA: TGTGCCAGCAGTTCCCCGGGAGGGCAGGTTGGCTACACCTTC. It yields the protein CASSSPGGQVGYTF.